The rows below give T cell receptor beta chains drawn from one sample of a study of T cells in Graves' hyperthyroidism and ophthalmopathy. TCRdb reanalysed the multiplex PCR reads using MiXCR and keeps one entry per CDR3 protein. This sample carries some 490,000 distinct CDR3 sequences, under 25% of them seen once, and the ten largest clones take under 55%. Sequenced sample: blood. The origin of the receptors is a woman between 65 and 79 years old with Graves' ophthalmopathy. Each CDR3 is given with its conserved first and last residue. Fields, in order: D gene, clone size, V gene, J gene, CDR3 protein, CDR3 DNA. The D gene is left open where the match is weak. Expanded clones are given a class, and other clones once, few, many or no size at all.

d_call: .
clone_size: few
v_call: TRBV18
j_call: TRBJ2-5
cdr3_aa: CASSPANSYQYF
cdr3_nt: TGTGCCAGCTCACCTGCGAACAGTTACCAGTACTTC

d_call: .
clone_size: .
v_call: TRBV9
j_call: TRBJ2-5
cdr3_aa: CASSVDSSGETQYF
cdr3_nt: TGTGCCAGCAGCGTGGATTCGAGTGGAGAGACCCAGTACTTC

d_call: .
clone_size: few
v_call: TRBV27
j_call: TRBJ1-5
cdr3_aa: CASSFLGGGYSNQPQHF
cdr3_nt: TGTGCCAGCAGTTTTTTGGGGGGCGGTTATAGCAATCAGCCCCAGCATTTT

d_call: TRBD1
clone_size: .
v_call: TRBV10-3
j_call: TRBJ1-2
cdr3_aa: CAITPGNRGGYGYTF
cdr3_nt: TGTGCCATCACCCCGGGGAACAGGGGAGGCTATGGCTACACCTTC

d_call: TRBD2
clone_size: few
v_call: TRBV18
j_call: TRBJ2-5
cdr3_aa: CASSGGIKETQYF
cdr3_nt: TGTGCCAGCTCGGGAGGGATAAAAGAGACCCAGTACTTC

d_call: .
clone_size: .
v_call: TRBV5-8
j_call: TRBJ2-3
cdr3_aa: CASSTRGADTQYF
cdr3_nt: TGTGCCAGCAGTACGAGGGGGGCAGATACGCAGTATTTT

d_call: .
clone_size: many
v_call: TRBV5-1
j_call: TRBJ2-1
cdr3_aa: CASSLQGSSNYNEQFF
cdr3_nt: TGCGCCAGCAGCCTGCAGGGGAGCAGTAACTACAATGAGCAGTTCTTC

d_call: .
clone_size: few
v_call: TRBV20-1
j_call: TRBJ2-5
cdr3_aa: CSAVQGTQETQYF
cdr3_nt: TGCAGTGCAGTTCAGGGGACACAAGAGACCCAGTACTTC

d_call: .
clone_size: few
v_call: TRBV7-9
j_call: TRBJ1-1
cdr3_aa: CASRPLGEVTEAFF
cdr3_nt: TGTGCCAGCAGACCCTTGGGCGAGGTTACTGAAGCTTTCTTT

d_call: .
clone_size: .
v_call: TRBV7-2
j_call: TRBJ1-2
cdr3_aa: CASSSLDKGGYTF
cdr3_nt: TGTGCCAGCAGCTCCCTAGATAAGGGTGGCTACACCTTC

d_call: TRBD1
clone_size: .
v_call: TRBV6-1
j_call: TRBJ2-7
cdr3_aa: CASSQSRTGNFDEQYF
cdr3_nt: TGTGCCAGCAGCCAAAGCCGGACAGGGAACTTCGACGAGCAGTACTTC

d_call: TRBD2
clone_size: .
v_call: TRBV30
j_call: TRBJ2-7
cdr3_aa: CAWSAAGPDEQYF
cdr3_nt: TGTGCCTGGAGTGCAGCGGGGCCTGACGAGCAGTACTTC

d_call: TRBD1
clone_size: .
v_call: TRBV6-2/TRBV6-3
j_call: TRBJ1-5
cdr3_aa: CASTGQGQGQPQHF
cdr3_nt: TGTGCCAGCACCGGACAGGGGCAGGGTCAGCCCCAGCATTTT

d_call: .
clone_size: .
v_call: TRBV6-2/TRBV6-3
j_call: TRBJ1-2
cdr3_aa: CASNWGYGYTF
cdr3_nt: TGTGCCAGCAACTGGGGCTATGGCTACACCTTC